This T cell receptor beta chain was sequenced for a study of shared clonotypes between healthy human individuals (dated by TCRdb to 2020 to 2022). Concerning the study at large: A couple of women and three men aged 18 to 49 years were included in the cohort. For each donor, CD4 naive and CD4 memory were each run on three plates, CD8 naive on two plates, and CD8 memory on one plate. The study deeply sequenced blood TCR repertoires of about five healthy adults to estimate repertoire size and the extent of clonotype sharing between individuals. To increase sequencing depth and limit assay-specific biases, TCR repertoire library preparation and sequencing were carried out by different laboratories using diverse techniques. Leukapheresis yielded between about 0.85 and 9 billion PBMCs per donor.

TCR CDR3 regions were amplified from genomic DNA by multiplex PCR using the deep immunoSEQ assay. Extracted genomic DNA from each cell subset was distributed evenly across all wells of several immunoSEQ 96-well plates, and each plate was treated as a replicate. For sorted subsets, around 0.2 ug genomic DNA, equal to 30,000 or so T cell genomes, was loaded into each replicate PCR. Purified libraries were quantified with a Qubit 3.0 fluorometer, sized on a Bioanalyzer 2100, and re-quantified with the KAPA Library Quantification kit. Every immunoSEQ 96-well plate was sequenced on a separate single-read 150-cycle Illumina NextSeq 550 flow cell. Per the source publication's procedure: Because the immunoSEQ output included only junctional sequences and no quality scores, the filtering could not be the same as the filtering used for full-length reads. To assign V/J genes and CDR3, sequences were annotated using PyIR, a Python wrapper for IgBLAST v1.9, with IMGT germline references. Reads were removed for weak V/J assignments (E-value above 1e-6), missing CDR3, stop codons, out-of-frame junctions, or ambiguous translated residues. V3J clonotypes were defined as sequences sharing the same inferred V gene, J gene, and CDR3 amino acid sequence. Percentage overlap between repertoires was calculated by dividing the number of shared unique clonotypes by the size of the smaller repertoire. Richness of each repertoire was evaluated using RTK rarefaction, the Chao1 estimator, and Recon v2.1 estimates of unobserved clonotypes. For all TCRbeta clonotypes obtained by the gDNA method from a few donors, generation probabilities were computed with OLGA. TCRdb's version of the immuneACCESS table is confined to in-frame rearrangements and falls short of the full clone set. An unresolved V gene accounts for under half of the shortfall where checked; the remainder is of unknown origin. Clone size and V and J calls were adopted from that table, with D and trimming inferred from the DNA. For this sample there are hundreds of thousands of clones; less than 85% appear just once. Together, the top ten hold about 1.8% of the sample.

General study outcomes and caveats: Larger estimated clonotype richness was generally found for naive subsets than for memory subsets. About 5% of naive CD4, 3% to 4% of naive CD8, around 2.3% of memory CD4, and more than 0.35% of memory CD8 clonotypes were shared across a few donors. Rarefaction of sorted-subset datasets indicated incomplete sequencing despite the large sequencing depth. Because the study included a small number of donors, the genetic and exposure-history diversity represented was limited. Compared with non-shared clonotypes, the clonotypes found in all four sorted-subset donors had higher generation probabilities. Sampling was restricted to blood, and TCR repertoires in tissues likely differ from the TCR repertoires found in blood. Pairwise subsampling indicated that sequencing depth was expected to affect the degree of clonotype sharing among donors.

Trimming takes 5 bases off V and 2 bases off J; junction bases not matched to a gene: 3. Measured from the cysteine to the phenylalanine, the CDR3 is 15 residues long. Of the read, only the CDR3 DNA is kept; its 45 bases are in frame from base 1. CDR1 and CDR2, per the germline V gene, are SGHTA and FQGNSA. The donors were healthy, HIV-negative adults with no recently reported acute infections or vaccinations. Only Caucasian adults living in Nashville, Tennessee, USA were represented among the donors. Magnetic negative selection was used to enrich CD4+ T cells, after which naive cells were positively selected on CD45RA and the negative fraction became the memory subset. After blood collection by leukapheresis, PBMCs were isolated using Ficoll-Histopaque density gradient centrifugation and then cryopreserved in the vapor phase of liquid nitrogen. Purity and quantity of every magnetically sorted T cell population were checked by analytical flow cytometry. Genomic DNA was isolated from each sorted fraction and quantified by UV absorbance on a Nanodrop 2000c.

About this clone itself: What this receptor recognizes is not known. Qualities for individual bases were not recorded, and no much larger clone is one base off.

This receptor was taken from a woman aged 25 to 39 in good health. The sequencing input was memory CD4+ T cells sorted from blood. The cell subset or site label, read with the paper, signifies: CD45RA-negative fraction. The receptor chain draws on TRBV7-2 and TRBJ2-1, with 10 bases aligning to TRBD2. Here is the DNA: TGTGCCAGCAGCCCAGGGACTAGCGCCTACAATGAGCAGTTCTTC. This sequence encodes CASSPGTSAYNEQFF.